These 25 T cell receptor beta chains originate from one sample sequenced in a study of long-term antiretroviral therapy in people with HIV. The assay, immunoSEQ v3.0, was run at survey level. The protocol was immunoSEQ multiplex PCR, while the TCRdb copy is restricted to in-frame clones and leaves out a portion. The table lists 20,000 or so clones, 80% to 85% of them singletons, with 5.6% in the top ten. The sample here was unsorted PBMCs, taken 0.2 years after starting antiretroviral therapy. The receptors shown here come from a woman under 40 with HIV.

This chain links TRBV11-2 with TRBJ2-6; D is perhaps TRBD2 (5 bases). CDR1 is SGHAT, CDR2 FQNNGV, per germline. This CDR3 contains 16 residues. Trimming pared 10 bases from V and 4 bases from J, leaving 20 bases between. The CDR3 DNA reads TGTGCCACAACGAGGGCCTTAGACTACGGGGCCAACGTCCTGACTTTC. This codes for CATTRALDYGANVLTF.

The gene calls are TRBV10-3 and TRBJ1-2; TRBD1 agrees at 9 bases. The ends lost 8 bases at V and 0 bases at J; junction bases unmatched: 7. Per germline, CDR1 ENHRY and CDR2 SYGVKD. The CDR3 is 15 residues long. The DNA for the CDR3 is TGTGCCATCCTAACGCGGGACAGGGCTAACTATGGCTACACCTTC. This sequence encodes CAILTRDRANYGYTF.

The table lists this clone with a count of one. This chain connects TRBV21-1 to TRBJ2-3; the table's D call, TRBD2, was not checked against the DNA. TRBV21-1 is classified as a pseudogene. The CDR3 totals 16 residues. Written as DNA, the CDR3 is TGTGCCAGCAGCAAAGGGGCTAGCGGGATCACAGATACGCAGTATTTT. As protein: CASSKGASGITDTQYF.

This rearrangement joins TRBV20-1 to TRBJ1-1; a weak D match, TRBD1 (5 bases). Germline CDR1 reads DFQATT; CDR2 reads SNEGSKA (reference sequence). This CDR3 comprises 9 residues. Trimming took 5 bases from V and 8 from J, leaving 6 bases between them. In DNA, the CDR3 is TGCAGTGCTGGACAAGAAGCTTTCTTT. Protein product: CSAGQEAFF.

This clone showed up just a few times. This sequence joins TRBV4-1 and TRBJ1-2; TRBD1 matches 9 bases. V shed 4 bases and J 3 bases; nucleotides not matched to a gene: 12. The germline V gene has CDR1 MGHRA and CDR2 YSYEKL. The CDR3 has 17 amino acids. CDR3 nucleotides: TGCGCCAGCAGCCCGTCCGGGACAGGGAGTCCCTACTATGGCTACACCTTC. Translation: CASSPSGTGSPYYGYTF.

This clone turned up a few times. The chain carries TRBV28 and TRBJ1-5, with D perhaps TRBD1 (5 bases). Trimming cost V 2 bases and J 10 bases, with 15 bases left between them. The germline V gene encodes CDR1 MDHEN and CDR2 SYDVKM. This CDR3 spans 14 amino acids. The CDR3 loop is CASSLGRGSSPQHF. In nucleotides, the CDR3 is TGTGCCAGCAGTTTAGGTCGGGGGTCGAGCCCCCAGCATTTT. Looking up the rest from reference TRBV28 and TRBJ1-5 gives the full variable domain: DVKVTQSSRYLVKRTGEKVFLECVQDMDHENMFWYRQDPGLGLRLIYFSYDVKMKEKGDIPEGYSVSREKKERFSLILESASTNQTSMYLCASSLGRGSSPQHFGDGTRLSIL.

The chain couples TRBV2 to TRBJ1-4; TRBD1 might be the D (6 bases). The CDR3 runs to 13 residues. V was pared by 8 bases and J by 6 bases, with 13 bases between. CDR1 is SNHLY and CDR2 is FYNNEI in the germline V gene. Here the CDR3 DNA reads TGTGCCAGCCTGGCGGGGGCGGATGAAAAACTGTTTTTT. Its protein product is CASLAGADEKLFF.

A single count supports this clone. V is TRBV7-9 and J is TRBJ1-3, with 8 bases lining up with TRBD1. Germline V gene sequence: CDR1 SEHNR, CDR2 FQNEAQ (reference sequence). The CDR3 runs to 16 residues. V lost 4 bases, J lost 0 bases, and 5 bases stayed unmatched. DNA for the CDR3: TGTGCCAGCAGCTCGCGGACAGGGAACTCTGGAAACACCATATATTTT. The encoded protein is CASSSRTGNSGNTIYF.

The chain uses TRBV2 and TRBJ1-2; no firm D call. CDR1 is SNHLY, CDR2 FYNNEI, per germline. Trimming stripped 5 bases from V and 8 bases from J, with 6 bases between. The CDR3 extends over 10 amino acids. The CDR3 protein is CASSSGGYTF. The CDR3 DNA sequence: TGTGCCAGCAGTTCGGGAGGCTACACCTTC.

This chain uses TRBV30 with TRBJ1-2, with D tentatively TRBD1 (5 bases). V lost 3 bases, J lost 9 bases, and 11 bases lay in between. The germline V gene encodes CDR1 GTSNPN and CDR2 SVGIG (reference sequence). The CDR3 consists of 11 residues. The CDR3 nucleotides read TGTGCCTGGAGCCAGGGAGGGAGCTACACCTTC. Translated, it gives CAWSQGGSYTF.

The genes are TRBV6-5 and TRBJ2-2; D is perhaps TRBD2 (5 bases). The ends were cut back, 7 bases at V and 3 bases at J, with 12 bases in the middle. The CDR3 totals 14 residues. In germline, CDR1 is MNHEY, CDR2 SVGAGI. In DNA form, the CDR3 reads TGTGCCAGCAAAGCGGTACGGGACACCGGGGAGCTGTTTTTT. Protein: CASKAVRDTGELFF.

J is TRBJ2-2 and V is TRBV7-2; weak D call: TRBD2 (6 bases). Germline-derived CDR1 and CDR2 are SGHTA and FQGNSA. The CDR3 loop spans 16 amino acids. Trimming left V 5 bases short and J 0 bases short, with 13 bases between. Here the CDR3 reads CASSSNGGTNTGELFF. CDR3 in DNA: TGTGCCAGCAGCAGTAACGGGGGAACGAACACCGGGGAGCTGTTTTTT.

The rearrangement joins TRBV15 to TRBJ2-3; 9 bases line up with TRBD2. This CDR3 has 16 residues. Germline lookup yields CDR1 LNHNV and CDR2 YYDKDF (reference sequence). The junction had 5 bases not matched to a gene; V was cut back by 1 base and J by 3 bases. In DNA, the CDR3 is TGTGCCACCAGCAGAGTACTAGCGGGTTATACAGATACGCAGTATTTT. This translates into CATSRVLAGYTDTQYF.

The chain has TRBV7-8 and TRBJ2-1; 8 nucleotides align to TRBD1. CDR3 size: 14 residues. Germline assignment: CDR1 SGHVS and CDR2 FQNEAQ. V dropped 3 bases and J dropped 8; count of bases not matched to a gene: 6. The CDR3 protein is CASSFLRGRDEQFF. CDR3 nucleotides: TGTGCCAGCAGCTTCCTCAGGGGGCGAGATGAGCAGTTCTTC.

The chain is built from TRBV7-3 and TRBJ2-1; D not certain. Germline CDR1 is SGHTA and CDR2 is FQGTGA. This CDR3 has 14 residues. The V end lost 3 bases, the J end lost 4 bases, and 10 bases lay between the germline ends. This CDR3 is CASSFTGDYNEQFF. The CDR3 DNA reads TGTGCCAGCAGCTTTACCGGAGATTACAATGAGCAGTTCTTC.

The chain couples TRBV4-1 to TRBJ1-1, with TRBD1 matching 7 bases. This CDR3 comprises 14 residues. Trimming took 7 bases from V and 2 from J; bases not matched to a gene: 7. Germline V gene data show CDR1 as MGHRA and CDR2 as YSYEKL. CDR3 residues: CASKEGAFNTEAFF. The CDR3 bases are TGCGCCAGCAAGGAGGGGGCATTTAACACTGAAGCTTTCTTT.

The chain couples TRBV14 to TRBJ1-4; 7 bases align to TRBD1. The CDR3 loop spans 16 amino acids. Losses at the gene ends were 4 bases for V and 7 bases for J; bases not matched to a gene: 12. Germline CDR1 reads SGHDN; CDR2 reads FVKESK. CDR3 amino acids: CASSPQRQGLGEKLFF. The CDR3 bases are TGTGCCAGCAGCCCTCAACGACAGGGATTGGGTGAAAAACTGTTTTTT.

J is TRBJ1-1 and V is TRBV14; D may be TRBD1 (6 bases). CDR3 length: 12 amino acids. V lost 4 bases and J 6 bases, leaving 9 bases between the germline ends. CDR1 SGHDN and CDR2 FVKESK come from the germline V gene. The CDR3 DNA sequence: TGTGCCAGCAGCCCCACAGGGTCTGAAGCTTTCTTT. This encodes CASSPTGSEAFF.

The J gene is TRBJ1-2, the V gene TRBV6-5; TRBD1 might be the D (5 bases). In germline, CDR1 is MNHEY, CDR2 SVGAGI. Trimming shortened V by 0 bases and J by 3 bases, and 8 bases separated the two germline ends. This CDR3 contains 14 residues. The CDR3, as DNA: TGTGCCAGCAGTTACTCGACAGCCGACTATGGCTACACCTTC. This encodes CASSYSTADYGYTF.

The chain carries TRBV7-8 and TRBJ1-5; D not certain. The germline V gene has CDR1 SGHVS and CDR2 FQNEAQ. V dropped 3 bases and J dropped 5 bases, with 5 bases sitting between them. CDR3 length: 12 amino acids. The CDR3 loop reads CASSFPDQPQHF. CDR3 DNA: TGTGCCAGCAGCTTTCCCGATCAGCCCCAGCATTTT.

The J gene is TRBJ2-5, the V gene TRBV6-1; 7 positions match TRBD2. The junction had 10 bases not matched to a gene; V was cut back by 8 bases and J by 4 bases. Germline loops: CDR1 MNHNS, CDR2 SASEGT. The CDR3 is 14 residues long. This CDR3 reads CASSVAGRGETQYF. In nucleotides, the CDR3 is TGTGCCAGCTCCGTGGCGGGGAGGGGAGAGACCCAGTACTTC.

The CDR3 nucleotides read TGTGCCAGCAGCAACAGGGAATTCTACGAGCAGTACTTC. The encoded protein is CASSNREFYEQYF. The rearrangement joins TRBV2 to TRBJ2-7, with a tentative D call TRBD1 (6 bases). V gave up 6 bases and J gave up 3 bases, with 12 bases separating them. Germline values: CDR1 SNHLY, CDR2 FYNNEI. The CDR3 length is 13 residues.

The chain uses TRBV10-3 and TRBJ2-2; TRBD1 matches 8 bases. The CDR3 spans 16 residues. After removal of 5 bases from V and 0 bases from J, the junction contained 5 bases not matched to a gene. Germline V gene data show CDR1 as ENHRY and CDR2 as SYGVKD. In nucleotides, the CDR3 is TGTGCCATCAGTCACGCGACAGGGGCGAACACCGGGGAGCTGTTTTTT. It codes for CAISHATGANTGELFF.

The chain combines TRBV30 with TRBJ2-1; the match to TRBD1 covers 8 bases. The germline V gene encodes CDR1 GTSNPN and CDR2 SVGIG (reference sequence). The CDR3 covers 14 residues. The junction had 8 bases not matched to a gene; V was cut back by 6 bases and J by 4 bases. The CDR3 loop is CACSQGGIYNEQFF. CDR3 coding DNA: TGTGCCTGTTCACAGGGGGGTATTTACAATGAGCAGTTCTTC.

The CDR3 DNA sequence: TGTGCCAGCAACAGGGTTGGAGGACAGCCCCAGCATTTT. Amino acids: CASNRVGGQPQHF. The chain carries TRBV2 and TRBJ1-5; D perhaps matches TRBD1 (6 bases). The CDR3 length is 13 residues. The V end was cut by 7 bases, the J end by 7 bases, with 14 bases between. In germline, CDR1 is SNHLY, CDR2 FYNNEI. The complete variable domain, with remaining parts taken from reference TRBV2 and TRBJ1-5, reads EPEVTQTPSHQVTQMGQEVILRCVPISNHLYFYWYRQILGQKVEFLVSFYNNEISEKSEIFDDQFSVERPDGSNFTLKIRSTKLEDSAMYFCASNRVGGQPQHFGDGTRLSIL.